The sequence of this TCR beta chain was determined in a study of beta chain features in type 1 diabetes. The CDR3 covers 14 residues. The junction had 8 bases not matched to a gene; V was cut back by 6 bases and J by 9 bases. CDR1 is MRHNA, CDR2 SNTAGT, per germline. Stem cell-like memory, regulatory, central memory and naive CD4+ cells were sorted via CD45RO/CCR7/CD25/CD127/CD95/CD27. As every portion of the isolated RNA was reverse transcribed, the sequencing read expressed TCRB transcripts. Data came from immunoSEQ multiplex PCR; TCRdb stores just in-frame clones and leaves some out. The sample has 130,000 to 150,000 clones; around 50% are singletons.

The source is a man in his late teens or twenties in good health. The sequenced material came from Tregs from blood. This chain connects TRBV6-4 to TRBJ2-1; 10 bases fit TRBD2. CDR3 DNA: TGTGCCAGCAGCCCCTTAGCGGGGGGCCGTGAGCAGTTCTTC. Translation: CASSPLAGGREQFF.